The 5 T cell receptor beta chains below were found in one sample sequenced in a study of T cells in narcolepsy. Sequenced by immunoSEQ multiplex PCR; TCRdb stores in-frame clones only, minus some. Here the sample spans about 20,000 clones, 83% being singletons. The sample was memory (CD45RA-) CD4+ T cells from blood. The receptor source for this set is a human donor in good health.

The V call is TRBV11-2, the J call TRBJ1-1, with a tentative D call TRBD1 (5 bases). Germline V gene data show CDR1 as SGHAT and CDR2 as FQNNGV. The CDR3 is made up of 13 amino acids. Trimming pared 2 bases from V and 5 bases from J, leaving 9 bases between. CDR3 loop: CASSLSRGTEAFF. The CDR3, as DNA: TGTGCCAGCAGCTTAAGTCGGGGGACTGAAGCTTTCTTT.

The chain carries TRBV5-6 and TRBJ2-5, with D possibly TRBD1 on 5 matching bases. Germline V gene lookup returns CDR1 SGHDT and CDR2 YYEEEE. Trimming left V 5 bases short and J 2 bases short, with 10 bases between. The length of the CDR3 is 13 residues. The CDR3 DNA reads TGTGCCAGCAGTCGTACAGGTCAAGAGACCCAGTACTTC. It translates to CASSRTGQETQYF.

This clone appeared a few times. The chain couples TRBV5-4 to TRBJ1-4; 9 bases are a match to TRBD1. V shed 4 bases and J 2 bases; nucleotides not matched to a gene: 3. This CDR3 has 15 amino acids. The germline gives CDR1 SGHNT, CDR2 YYREEE (reference sequence). The DNA for the CDR3 is TGTGCCAGCAGCAAAGACAGGGGGACTAATGAAAAACTGTTTTTT. It yields the protein CASSKDRGTNEKLFF.

This sequence joins TRBV11-3 and TRBJ2-2; D gene ambiguous. Trimming removed 7 bases at V and 9 bases at J, with 15 bases between. The CDR3 covers 13 residues. Germline V CDR1 and CDR2: SGHNT, YENEEA. This chain's CDR3 is CASKVGEGRELFF. Here the CDR3 DNA reads TGTGCCAGCAAAGTCGGAGAAGGCAGGGAGCTGTTTTTT. Based on the CDR3 plus reference TRBV11-3 and TRBJ2-2, the full variable domain is EAGVVQSPRYKIIEKKQPVAFWCNPISGHNTLYWYLQNLGQGPELLIRYENEEAVDDSQLPKDRFSAERLKGVDSTLKIQPAELGDSAVYLCASKVGEGRELFFGEGSRLTVL.

This rearrangement joins TRBV6-1 to TRBJ1-5; D is uncertain. The germline V gene encodes CDR1 MNHNS and CDR2 SASEGT. This CDR3 has 15 residues. V dropped 8 bases and J dropped 7 bases, with 21 bases sitting between them. In DNA, the CDR3 is TGTGCCAGCCGCGCGGCTGAGGCGCCAATACAGCCCCAGCATTTT. It specifies CASRAAEAPIQPQHF.